The subject of this entry is one T cell receptor (beta chain). The target of this receptor is not known. Per-base quality was not reported, and no clone a single base away is much larger than it. The data were obtained in a study of T cell responses to AZD1222 COVID-19 vaccine (dated by TCRdb to about 2021). Notes on the research overall: TCR sequencing was performed for more than 230 trial participants, of whom around 200 were given two doses of AZD1222 and around 25 were given two doses of MenACWY control vaccine. Trial participants were enrolled by age into subgroups of 18-55, 56-69 and 70-plus years, and around 150, 28 and 57 TCR-sequenced participants, respectively, were included in these subgroups. Results the study describes overall, beyond this receptor: The whole spike protein was spanned by vaccine-associated CD4 TCRs, and dominant responses were seen in regions 160-218 and 743-854. Because no samples from the day 14 peak response were available, repertoires could be characterized only after the peak T cell response. In the small 56-69-year group, the increase in depth fell short of significance, most likely because of low power. Only a handful of AZD1222 recipients were SARS-CoV-2 seropositive at baseline, limiting conclusions about previously exposed vaccinees. Spike-specific TCR breadth and depth rose significantly after two AZD1222 doses compared with day 0 and with MenACWY recipients. Most participants were white British and females outnumbered males, and the authors suggested that clonal diversity may have been underestimated. Reportedly, almost half of the unique spike-specific TCRs recognized epitopes lying outside the regions that are mutated in the B.1.351 and B.1.1.7 variants.

The CDR3 sequence holds 13 residues, the cysteine and phenylalanine included. Of all the DNA, just the CDR3 is kept, 39 bases in frame from base 1. V sheds 2 bases and J sheds 5 bases, leaving 9 bases between their ends. As encoded in the germline V gene, CDR1 is MNHEY while CDR2 is SVGEGT. In the paper's terms, the time point label means: about 28 days (+/-7) after the second vaccine dose. AZD1222 recipients given second doses at about 4 weeks or at about 12 weeks were pooled, since spike-specific TCR depth and breadth were not found to differ between the two schedules. Samples from vaccinated people were obtained from the UK trials COV001 and COV002, which included a single-blind randomized controlled phase 2/3 trial of AZD1222 (ChAdOx1 nCoV-19) in healthy adults. For TCRbeta chain sequencing, PBMC samples were collected from trial participants at day 0 and at day 28 after the second dose. The CDR3 regions of human TCRbeta chains were analyzed by immunosequencing. For the original study's pipeline: TCRs in the repertoires were compared against a reference library of SARS-CoV-2-specific TCRs that had been generated with the MIRA antigen-specificity platform. Breadth was defined as the fraction of unique TCRs that were SARS-CoV-2-associated, and depth was defined as the fraction of total T cells that were SARS-CoV-2-associated. Each spike-specific TCR was assigned to its reactive spike region and to a CD4 or CD8 class using the MIRA data. Log10-transformed breadth and depth values were compared by one-way ANOVA with Sidak's multiple comparisons tests. Not all clones reach the TCRdb copy of this immuneACCESS table, which keeps in-frame sequences only. Checked studies attribute under half of the gap to unresolved V genes and leave the rest unexplained. V and J calls and clone size are those listed in that table; D and trimming were worked out from the DNA. This sample gives 150,000 to 200,000 clones in total; 85% to 95% of them show up just once. 4% to 5.5% of the sample goes to the ten largest clones.

The sample here was peripheral blood, taken 28 days after the second AZD1222 dose. This chain joins TRBV6-2 or TRBV6-3 to TRBJ2-5, with no reliable assignment of the D segment. This sequence was found in an adult who received the AZD1222 COVID-19 vaccine. The CDR3 sequence is CASSYGRWETQYF. The DNA sequence reads TGTGCCAGCAGTTACGGACGTTGGGAGACCCAGTACTTC.